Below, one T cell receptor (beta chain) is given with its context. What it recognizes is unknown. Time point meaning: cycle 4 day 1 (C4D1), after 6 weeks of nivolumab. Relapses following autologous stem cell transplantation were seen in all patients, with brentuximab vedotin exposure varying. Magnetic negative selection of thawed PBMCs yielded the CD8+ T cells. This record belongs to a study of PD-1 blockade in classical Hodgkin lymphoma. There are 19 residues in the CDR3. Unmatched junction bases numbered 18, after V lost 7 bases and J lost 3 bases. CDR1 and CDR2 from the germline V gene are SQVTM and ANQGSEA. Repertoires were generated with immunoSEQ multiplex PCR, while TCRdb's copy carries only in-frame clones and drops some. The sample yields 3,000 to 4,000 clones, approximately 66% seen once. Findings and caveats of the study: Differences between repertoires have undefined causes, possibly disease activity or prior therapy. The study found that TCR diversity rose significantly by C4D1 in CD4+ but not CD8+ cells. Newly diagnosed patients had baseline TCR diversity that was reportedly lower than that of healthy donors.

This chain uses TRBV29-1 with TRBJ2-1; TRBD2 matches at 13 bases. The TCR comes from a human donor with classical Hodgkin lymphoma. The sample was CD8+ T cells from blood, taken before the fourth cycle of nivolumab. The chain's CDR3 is CSAAPGLAGSHGFYNEQFF. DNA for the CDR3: TGCAGCGCCGCGCCGGGACTAGCGGGGTCCCATGGATTCTACAATGAGCAGTTCTTC.